The source of this T cell receptor (beta chain) is a study of cytomegalovirus exposure and HLA in healthy donors (dated by TCRdb to 2017 to 2019). Looking at the study overall: An earlier analysis of several hundred of the donors reported approximately 300 Gb of sequence data and 117 million unique TCR beta sequences obtained from approximately 180 million T cells. The study aimed to test whether signatures of past pathogen exposure could be identified by cataloging public T cell receptors. In an earlier analysis of around 540 of the donors, high-throughput TCR beta sequencing was used to judge whether each TCR beta V gene segment behaved as functional or pseudogenic. Four or five DR-DQ haplotypes were handled as single units for association and clustering, since linkage in the cohort was strong. The study combined high-throughput TCR immunosequencing, statistical association of individual TCRs with disease status, and machine learning to predict cytomegalovirus infection status. A separate validation cohort of roughly 130 different subjects was used in addition to the 666-subject first cohort. The number of donors typed differed by locus, with roughly 629-640 for A, B, C, DRB1 and DQB1, over 500 for DQA1, under 610 for DPA1, and 450 to 480 for DPB1. In a later genetic analysis, genome-wide SNP genotypes for about 65% of the 666 donors were used, and that subset was treated as a discovery cohort. Rather than drawing on any new phenotypic data, the later analysis identified candidate immune exposures from TCR beta sequences and the way those sequences occurred across donors. Using immunosequencing, the study profiled T cell repertoires from 500 to 800 subjects and related those repertoires to cytomegalovirus serostatus. About 330 gigabases of sequencing data and approximately 92 million unique TCR sequences made up an early release that covered under 750 HLA-typed donors. HLA typing covered class I and class II loci at four-digit resolution. To study patterns of TCR occurrence, a later analysis re-analyzed previously published TCR beta repertoires from just over 650 donors and added high-resolution HLA genotyping. Among some 410 genotyped donors of the cohort, an average of around 240,000 unique TCR beta nucleotide sequences were sequenced per donor, 15% to 20% of them non-productive. All discovery cohort repertoires had been generated on a single sequencing platform. Alongside the repertoire data, information on donor age, sex, ethnicity and CMV serostatus was compiled. Of the roughly 400 genotyped donors, 75% to 85% were placed in the genetic ancestry cluster associated with self-reported Caucasian donors. Summary of the overall study and its limitations: Linkage disequilibrium might explain the correlated functional status among segregating V segments, but an unknown experimental factor could not be excluded. Assigning TCR associations to individual alleles was difficult when HLA alleles, especially DR and DQ, strongly co-occurred. Specific HLA alleles were associated with 16,951 TCR beta sequences at a false discovery rate of 0.05 in a later analysis. A group of highly shared sequence variants was considered likely to be a technical artifact of the sequencing pipeline. In a later analysis, several top co-occurrence clusters were reported to appear linked to parvovirus B19, influenza, CMV and Epstein-Barr virus. Because counts were too low, around 17 rarely observed V segments, including chromosome 9 orphons, were left out of the earlier analysis of 587 of the donors. In vitro tests confirmed that a few of the cytomegalovirus-associated TCR beta chains recognize cytomegalovirus antigens. Presence/absence analyses assumed roughly uniform sequencing depth across donors, an assumption that may not hold. Across donors, most TCR sequences were observed very rarely, whereas some public TCRs were present in many individuals. In a later analysis, the rate of TCR association differed among HLA loci, with DRB1 alleles having the most associated TCRs and HLA-C alleles having the fewest. In a later genetic analysis, a missense DCLRE1C variant was associated with V-gene and J-gene trimming of TCR beta chains, and the association was replicated in an independent cohort. It was suggested by the authors that the approach could potentially be generalized to other disease states and immunological phenotypes. Broadly in line with IMGT annotations, most TCR beta V segments showed up in productive rearrangements about 87% or about 30% of the time in an earlier analysis of some 590 of the donors. A later analysis found that HLA-associated TCR beta chains were more clonally expanded and had lower generation probabilities than equally common non-associated chains. A further reported finding was that TCR beta sequences accurately predicted the HLA-A and HLA-B alleles for most subjects in the first cohort. According to a later genetic analysis, donors in an Asian-associated ancestry cluster had fewer N-insertions in productive TCRs than the roughly 670-donor mean. In both the original and validation cohorts, the classifier was reported to diagnose cytomegalovirus status with high specificity and sensitivity. Immune exposure information for the cohort was limited to CMV serostatus. The cohort was sequenced for TCR beta chains only, and without alpha or paired-chain data the features that could be detected were limited. Because HLA typing was missing for some donors at each locus, association tests included only the typed subset. In the study, around 160 TCR beta chains were listed as associated with cytomegalovirus. Most CMV-associated TCR beta chains appeared to be HLA-restricted in a later analysis, and the HLA associations seemed to be driven largely by CMV exposure.

This clone was detected once. There is no known antigen for this receptor. No base-level quality is on record; no much larger clone is a single base apart. To prepare the library, the immunoSEQ multiplex PCR assay was applied. A mixture of 60 forward primers for TCR Vbeta segments and 13 reverse primers for TCR Jbeta segments was used in the multiplex PCR. Amplification of the CDR3 region of rearranged TCR beta genes was performed with a multiplex PCR assay on genomic DNA. The amplified TCR beta libraries were sequenced on the Illumina HiSeq System as 87-base-pair reads. Per the authors' processing: Across the 640 or so repertoires, a later analysis counted 80 million or so unique TCR beta chains, about 10 million of which were shared by at least two donors. Raw reads were error-corrected and collapsed into unique sequences with a nearest-neighbor algorithm that merged closely related sequences to remove PCR and sequencing errors. CDR3 sequences were aligned to IMGT reference sequences to assign V, D and J gene segments. For a sequence to be retained, a match of at least six nucleotides to both a V gene segment and a J gene segment was required. Rearrangements were classified as productive when the CDR3 lacked stop codons and remained in frame with V and J, and all other rearrangements were classified as non-productive. CDR3 was defined by IMGT convention, running from the second conserved V-encoded cysteine to the conserved J-encoded phenylalanine. The earlier analysis of about 610 of the donors excluded sequences that lacked an unambiguous match to a single V gene segment. An earlier analysis of just under 600 of the donors called V segments functional above 56.7% productive rearrangements and segregating when the between-donor standard deviation exceeded 5%. A statistical classification framework was built for diagnosing cytomegalovirus status from the catalog of TCR beta chain sequences. In a later analysis, V and J genes were assigned by comparing TCR nucleotide sequences against IMGT/GENE-DB human TR gene sequences. Using the TCRdist pipeline, a later analysis assigned CDR3 sequences along with most-parsimonious VDJ recombination scenarios. A later analysis defined each TCR beta chain by its CDR3 amino acid sequence plus V-gene family, and excluded reads lacking a unique V-gene family. A later analysis removed several hundred highly shared, low-generation-probability nucleotide sequences to deal with suspected cross-contamination and a sequencing artifact. In a later analysis, a clonal expansion index for each public chain was calculated from normalized within-repertoire ranks of inferred template counts. Generation probabilities in a later analysis came from a VDJ recombination model fitted to out-of-frame rearrangements, and those results were checked against IGoR. In a later analysis, hypergeometric tests were used to score TCR-TCR, TCR-HLA and TCR-CMV co-occurrence, with a repertoire-size bias correction applied to TCR pairs. A later analysis estimated false discovery rates by permuting HLA or CMV assignments 20 times. In a later analysis, co-occurring TCRs were grouped using DBSCAN, and TCRdist sequence similarity was added for clustering within HLA-allele-positive subsets. Repertoires with fewer than 30,000 or more than 120,000 public chains were left out of co-occurrence clustering, as were roughly five repertoires with anomalous nucleotide sharing. Drawn from immuneACCESS, this table holds only the in-frame rearrangements with V and J called that TCRdb kept. Clones are partly lost; checked studies trace under half to an unresolved V gene and leave the rest unexplained. V and J calls plus clone size are reproduced from that table; the DNA served to infer D and trimming. This sample comprises 250,000 to 300,000 clones, approximately 91% of them detected only once. 1.7% of the sample is taken by the ten largest.

The cohort was made up of 650 to 700 healthy bone marrow donors. Cohort members were all nominally healthy when sampled, although unrecorded immune exposures were likely present. The donor tested CMV seronegative, placing the donor among the 350 or so seronegative members of the cohort. A peripheral blood sample was collected from each donor, and TCR beta sequencing was performed on peripheral blood mononuclear cells. The Qiagen DNeasy Blood Extraction Kit was used to extract genomic DNA from the blood cell samples. The receptor was isolated from a girl aged 2 to 9 in good health and CMV-seronegative. Specimen: PBMCs.

The DNA reads TGTGCCAGCAGTGCAAGCGGGGGGGCCATCAATGAGCAGTTCTTC. This gives the protein CASSASGGAINEQFF. Recombination connected TRBV25-1 to TRBJ2-1; 10 central bases correspond to TRBD2. CDR1 and CDR2 are read off the germline V gene as MGHDK and SYGVNS. V trim: 4 bases; J trim: 6 bases; unmatched bases: 6. The CDR3 spans 15 residues, from the cysteine through the phenylalanine. The entry retains the CDR3 DNA only, 45 bases that are in frame from base 1.